The 29 T cell receptor beta chains below come from one sample, sequenced in a study of cytomegalovirus exposure and HLA in healthy donors. The PCR employed 60 Vbeta primers together with 13 Jbeta primers. Measured with immunoSEQ multiplex PCR; TCRdb has only the in-frame clones, and not every one. Among 75,000 to 95,000 clones, roughly 83% were seen once, and the ten largest hold about 2%. The sample taken for sequencing was PBMCs. The source of these receptors is a man younger than 35 in good health and CMV-seronegative.

This clone was observed a few times. The chain couples TRBV4-3 to TRBJ2-7; TRBD1 is a possible D gene (6 bases). Germline loops: CDR1 LGHNA, CDR2 YSLEER. The V and J ends lost 1 base and 1 base respectively, with 11 bases between them. The CDR3 length is 15 residues. The CDR3 nucleotides are TGCGCCAGCAGCCAAGGGACAGCGGCTTCCTACGAGCAGTACTTC. Translating it yields CASSQGTAASYEQYF.

In this sample, this clone turned up a few times. This chain connects TRBV6-4 to TRBJ2-3; D is unresolved. Germline V gene sequence: CDR1 MRHNA, CDR2 SNTAGT. The CDR3 consists of 15 residues. V lost 2 bases to trimming and J lost 0 bases, with 9 bases between them. The CDR3 sequence: CASSDGSTSTDTQYF. The DNA of the CDR3 is TGTGCCAGCAGTGACGGGTCGACTAGCACAGATACGCAGTATTTT.

Notes on this clone: The junction departs from germline at one end; a sequencing error may be responsible. The chain employs TRBV7-6 and TRBJ2-1, with D possibly TRBD2 on 6 matching bases. This CDR3 spans 12 amino acids. Germline V lookup: CDR1 SGHVS, CDR2 FNYEAQ. In DNA, the CDR3 is TGTTCCAGCAGCTTAATGGGGGGTGAGCAGTTCTTC. It translates to CSSSLMGGEQFF.

The V gene is TRBV7-9, the J gene TRBJ1-1, with 7 bases matching TRBD1. Trimming took 6 bases from V and 1 from J; bases not matched to a gene: 8. Looked up from germline, CDR1 is SEHNR and CDR2 is FQNEAQ (reference sequence). The CDR3 is 15 amino acids. The DNA for the CDR3 is TGTGCCAGCAGGAGGACAGGTCTCGCGAACACTGAAGCTTTCTTT. Translating it yields CASRRTGLANTEAFF.

This chain links TRBV28 with TRBJ2-7; D possibly corresponds to TRBD1 (6 bases). CDR3 size: 15 residues. CDR1 and CDR2 from the germline V gene are MDHEN and SYDVKM. The germline V and J ends were trimmed by 5 bases and 0 bases, with 14 bases remaining between them. CDR3 amino acids: CASSPWDISSYEQYF. As DNA, the CDR3 is TGTGCCAGCAGTCCGTGGGACATTAGCTCCTACGAGCAGTACTTC.

J is TRBJ2-5 and V is TRBV5-1, with 12 bases aligning to TRBD2. The end of the DNA aligns better with TRBJ2-7, so the J call may be wrong. Germline V gene lookup returns CDR1 SGHRS and CDR2 YFSETQ. The CDR3 loop spans 15 amino acids. The CDR3 DNA follows: TGCGCCAGCAGCTTGACTAGCGGGAGGCCCTACGAGCAGTACTTC. Its translation: CASSLTSGRPYEQYF.

The chain joins TRBV6-1 to TRBJ1-1, with TRBD1 matching 7 bases. V shed 4 bases, J shed 2 bases, and the junction held 7 bases outside the gene matches. The CDR3 loop spans 15 amino acids. Germline CDR1 and CDR2: MNHNS and SASEGT. The CDR3 is CASSAMGQTNTEAFF. The CDR3 DNA reads TGTGCCAGCAGTGCCATGGGACAGACCAACACTGAAGCTTTCTTT.

The rearrangement links TRBV28 to TRBJ2-1; weak D call: TRBD1 (5 bases). Trimming pared 5 bases from V and 6 bases from J, leaving 17 bases between. Germline V gene sequence: CDR1 MDHEN, CDR2 SYDVKM. The CDR3 runs 15 residues. CDR3 bases: TGTGCCAGCAGTATCCTAGGGGCTCAGGTCAATGAGCAGTTCTTC. Translation: CASSILGAQVNEQFF.

CDR3 in DNA: TGTGCCACAGACAGGGGGCTGTACAATGAGCAGTTCTTC. Protein: CATDRGLYNEQFF. The chain carries TRBV10-3 and TRBJ2-1; TRBD1 agrees at 10 bases. The germline CDR1 and CDR2 sequences are ENHRY and SYGVKD. The CDR3 runs to 13 residues. The ends lost 10 bases at V and 4 bases at J; junction bases unmatched: 4.

V and J are TRBV19 and TRBJ2-6; a weak D match, TRBD1 (6 bases). The germline V gene encodes CDR1 LNHDA and CDR2 SQIVND (reference sequence). V gave up 4 bases and J gave up 2 bases, with 9 bases separating them. CDR3 length: 15 residues. The CDR3, as DNA: TGTGCCAGTAGTACAACAGGGACTGGGGCCAACGTCCTGACTTTC. This encodes CASSTTGTGANVLTF. The full variable domain, rest sourced from reference TRBV19 and TRBJ2-6, is DGGITQSPKYLFRKEGQNVTLSCEQNLNHDAMYWYRQDPGQGLRLIYYSQIVNDFQKGDIAEGYSVSREKKESFPLTVTSAQKNPTAFYLCASSTTGTGANVLTFGAGSRLTVL.

The chain carries TRBV5-8 and TRBJ2-7; TRBD2 agrees at 10 bases. The CDR3 covers 14 residues. After removal of 3 bases from V and 5 bases from J, the junction contained 5 bases not matched to a gene. Germline CDR1 SGHTS, CDR2 YDEGEE. The CDR3 DNA follows: TGTGCCAGCAGCTCCCTAGCGGGAGCTGACGAGCAGTACTTC. Translated: CASSSLAGADEQYF.

This CDR3 is CASSLMGDSTYGYTF. CDR3 nucleotides: TGTGCCAGCAGCCTGATGGGGGACAGTACTTATGGCTACACCTTC. The chain employs TRBV5-6 and TRBJ1-2; 7 positions match TRBD1. The germline gives CDR1 SGHDT, CDR2 YYEEEE. This CDR3 has 15 residues. The V segment lost 4 bases and the J segment 5 bases; nucleotides outside the gene matches: 11.

The V and J genes are TRBV2 and TRBJ2-7, with 14 bases that match TRBD2. V shed 7 bases and J 7 bases; nucleotides not matched to a gene: 12. The CDR3 spans 16 residues. CDR1 and CDR2 (germline): SNHLY, FYNNEI. The CDR3 coding sequence is TGTGCCAGCACTAAGGGACTAGCGGGAGTCTTAGGGGAGCAGTACTTC. Amino acid sequence: CASTKGLAGVLGEQYF.

This chain uses TRBV27 with TRBJ1-1; D remains unclear. V shed 6 bases and J shed 6 bases, with 11 bases lying between them. In germline, CDR1 is MNHEY, CDR2 SMNVEV (reference sequence). The CDR3 covers 12 residues. This CDR3 reads CASRSLSSEAFF. The CDR3 nucleotides are TGTGCCAGCAGGTCCCTGTCGTCTGAAGCTTTCTTT.

V gene TRBV28 combines with J gene TRBJ1-2; possible D gene TRBD1, 5 bases. V lost 3 bases to trimming and J lost 9 bases, with 17 bases between them. CDR1 and CDR2 (germline): MDHEN, SYDVKM. The CDR3 covers 14 residues. The CDR3 loop is CASSFLDAGGSYTF. CDR3 coding DNA: TGTGCCAGCAGTTTCCTCGACGCCGGGGGAAGCTACACCTTC.

As for this clone: At one end, the junction sequence differs from germline, possibly due to a read error. V gene TRBV7-7 combines with J gene TRBJ1-5, with D possibly matching TRBD1 (6 bases). Germline loops: CDR1 SSHAT, CDR2 FNYEAQ (reference sequence). The CDR3 is 16 amino acids. CDR3 nucleotides: TGTGCTAGCAGCCCCCAAACAGGGCATAGCAATCAGCCCCAGCATTTT. Translated: CASSPQTGHSNQPQHF.

The chain combines TRBV5-5 with TRBJ2-1; 7 positions agree with TRBD1. CDR3 length equals 15 residues. With 3 bases clipped from V and 0 bases from J, the junction kept 3 bases outside the gene matches. CDR1 and CDR2 from the germline V gene are SGHKS and YYEKEE (reference sequence). The DNA for the CDR3 is TGTGCCAGCAGCTCATGGGACAGCTCCTACAATGAGCAGTTCTTC. Protein product: CASSSWDSSYNEQFF. Full variable domain (rest looked up from reference TRBV5-5 and TRBJ2-1): DAGVTQSPTHLIKTRGQQVTLRCSPISGHKSVSWYQQVLGQGPQFIFQYYEKEERGRGNFPDRFSARQFPNYSSELNVNALLLGDSALYLCASSSWDSSYNEQFFGPGTRLTVL.

The chain employs TRBV10-2 and TRBJ1-3; 7 bases are a match to TRBD1. Trimming cost V 6 bases and J 0 bases; bases outside gene matches: 11. Germline V gives CDR1 WSHSY, CDR2 SAAADI. The CDR3 consists of 17 residues. DNA of the CDR3: TGCGCCAGCAGCCGTACAGGGGCCACGTCCTCTGGAAACACCATATATTTT. Protein: CASSRTGATSSGNTIYF.

The CDR3: CASRFRGPNTEAFF. The CDR3 region has the DNA TGTGCCAGCAGGTTCAGGGGGCCCAACACTGAAGCTTTCTTT. This chain connects TRBV6-4 to TRBJ1-1; 8 bases align to TRBD1. Germline CDR1 reads MRHNA; CDR2 reads SNTAGT. This CDR3 has 14 amino acids. V trimming: 6 bases; J trimming: 2 bases; junction bases outside the gene matches: 5.

This chain links TRBV19 with TRBJ1-5, with D uncertain. The CDR3 is 13 amino acids. Germline values: CDR1 LNHDA, CDR2 SQIVND (reference sequence). Deletions cut 10 bases from V and 3 bases from J, with 13 bases between. This CDR3 reads CAIAPGFNQPQHF. As DNA, the CDR3 is TGTGCCATCGCCCCGGGGTTCAATCAGCCCCAGCATTTT.

The chain carries TRBV6-5 and TRBJ2-7, with D possibly TRBD1 on 6 matching bases. V was pared by 2 bases and J by 3 bases, with 8 bases between. This CDR3 comprises 13 residues. The V gene's germline CDR1 is MNHEY and CDR2 SVGAGI. CDR3 protein: CASSYIRGYEQYF. The CDR3 bases are TGTGCCAGCAGTTACATCAGGGGCTACGAGCAGTACTTC.

The chain combines TRBV14 with TRBJ2-1; possibly TRBD2 for D (6 bases). The CDR3 is 13 residues long. Germline CDR1 reads SGHDN; CDR2 reads FVKESK. V was clipped by 3 bases and J by 4 bases, with 7 bases between them. The CDR3 loop reads CASSQEGYNEQFF. CDR3 sequence (DNA): TGTGCCAGCAGCCAGGAGGGGTACAATGAGCAGTTCTTC.

The CDR3 sequence is CASSVGHRGNTEAFF. CDR3 DNA: TGTGCCAGCAGCGTAGGACACAGGGGGAACACTGAAGCTTTCTTT. The V and J genes are TRBV9 and TRBJ1-1; 7 nucleotides match TRBD1. Germline V gives CDR1 SGDLS, CDR2 YYNGEE. CDR3 length: 15 residues. J gave up 1 base and V 0 bases, and 3 bases lay outside the gene matches.

In DNA form, the CDR3 reads TGTGCCATCAGTCAAAATACCGGGACAGGGGACATTCAGTACTTC. Translation gives CAISQNTGTGDIQYF. V is TRBV10-3 and J is TRBJ2-4; 10 bases are shared with TRBD1. From germline, CDR1 is ENHRY and CDR2 SYGVKD. The V and J ends lost 5 bases and 8 bases, in that order; junction bases with no gene match: 9. The CDR3 loop spans 15 amino acids.

There are a few counts of this clone. The chain uses TRBV27 and TRBJ1-5; a weak D match, TRBD1 (6 bases). There are 14 residues in the CDR3. Germline-derived CDR1 and CDR2 are MNHEY and SMNVEV (reference sequence). V was cut by 6 bases and J by 0 bases, with 9 bases left in between. The CDR3 DNA reads TGTGCCAGCAGAGGACAGCATAGCAATCAGCCCCAGCATTTT. Protein sequence: CASRGQHSNQPQHF.

Only a few counts were recorded for this clone. The rearrangement uses TRBV6-4 and TRBJ2-3, with 9 bases lining up with TRBD2. This CDR3 contains 15 residues. Germline-derived CDR1 and CDR2 are MRHNA and SNTAGT. J gave up 4 bases and V 6 bases, and 8 bases lay outside the gene matches. The chain's CDR3 is CASSPGAGGPDTQYF. The CDR3 nucleotides read TGTGCCAGCAGCCCCGGGGCGGGAGGGCCAGATACGCAGTATTTT.

V gene TRBV5-1 combines with J gene TRBJ1-1; D may be TRBD1 (6 bases). The CDR3 sequence is 14 residues long. V was pared by 2 bases and J by 1 base, with 9 bases between. From germline, CDR1 is SGHRS and CDR2 YFSETQ. Here the CDR3 reads CASSFLQGNTEAFF. As DNA, the CDR3 is TGCGCCAGCAGCTTCTTACAGGGGAACACTGAAGCTTTCTTT.

The chain joins TRBV6-4 to TRBJ2-1, with D tentatively TRBD1 (8 bases). With 1 base removed from V and 6 bases from J, the gap between germline ends came to 19 bases. The CDR3 spans 17 residues. Germline V gives CDR1 MRHNA, CDR2 SNTAGT. Here the CDR3 reads CASSDWTGIGGGNEQFF. CDR3 coding DNA: TGTGCCAGCAGTGACTGGACAGGGATTGGGGGGGGCAATGAGCAGTTCTTC.

This clone was observed a handful of times. The V call is TRBV7-2, the J call TRBJ2-7; 7 bases agree with TRBD2. The junction had 1 base not matched to a gene; V was cut back by 5 bases and J by 0 bases. Per the germline V gene, CDR1 is SGHTA and CDR2 is FQGNSA. This CDR3 is 13 amino acids long. CDR3 region: CASSSGNSYEQYF. For the CDR3, the DNA is TGTGCCAGCAGCAGCGGGAACTCCTACGAGCAGTACTTC.